The sequence of this TCR beta chain was determined in a study of siplizumab effects on memory and regulatory T cells. Study-level results: Alloreactive sequences from unstimulated CD4+ memory cells fell significantly with siplizumab.

Trimming removed 4 bases from V and 0 bases from J, with 22 bases in between. The CDR3 sequence is 19 residues long. Germline values: CDR1 SEHNR, CDR2 FQNEAQ (reference sequence). The assay was immunoSEQ multiplex PCR, and TCRdb's table has in-frame clones only and misses some. This table holds about 46,000 clones, 85% to 95% found once. Turning to this clone: Antigen unknown.

The sample was CD8+ T cells sorted from blood. The TCR comes from a human donor in good health. The chain has TRBV7-9 and TRBJ2-1; D might be TRBD1 (6 bases). The CDR3 reads CASSSPAGWGTSSYNEQFF. In DNA form, the CDR3 reads TGTGCCAGCAGCTCCCCCGCAGGGTGGGGGACAAGCTCCTACAATGAGCAGTTCTTC.